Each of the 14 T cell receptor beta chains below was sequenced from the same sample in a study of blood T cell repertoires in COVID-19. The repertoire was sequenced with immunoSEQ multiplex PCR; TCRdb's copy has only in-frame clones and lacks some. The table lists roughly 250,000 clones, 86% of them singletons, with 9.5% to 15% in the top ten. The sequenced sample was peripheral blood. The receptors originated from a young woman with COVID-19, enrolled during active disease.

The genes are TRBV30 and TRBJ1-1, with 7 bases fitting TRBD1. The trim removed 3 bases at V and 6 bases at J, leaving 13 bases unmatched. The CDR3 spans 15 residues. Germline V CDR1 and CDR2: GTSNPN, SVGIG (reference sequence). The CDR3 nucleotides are TGTGCCTGGAGCCGAAAAGGAGGGGGCCTCGCTGAAGCTTTCTTT. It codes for CAWSRKGGGLAEAFF.

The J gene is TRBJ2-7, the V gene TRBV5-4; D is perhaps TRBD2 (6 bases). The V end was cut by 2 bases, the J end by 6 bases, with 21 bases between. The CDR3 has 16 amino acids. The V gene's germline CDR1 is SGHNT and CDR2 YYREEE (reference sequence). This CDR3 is CASSLLTRRAMGEQYF. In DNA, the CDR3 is TGTGCCAGCAGCTTACTCACGAGGAGGGCCATGGGCGAGCAGTACTTC.

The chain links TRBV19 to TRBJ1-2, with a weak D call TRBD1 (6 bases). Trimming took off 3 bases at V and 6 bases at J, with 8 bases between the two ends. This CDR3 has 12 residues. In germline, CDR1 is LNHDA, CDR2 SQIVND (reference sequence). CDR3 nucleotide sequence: TGTGCCAGTAGTATTTGGGGGCATGGCTACACCTTC. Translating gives CASSIWGHGYTF.

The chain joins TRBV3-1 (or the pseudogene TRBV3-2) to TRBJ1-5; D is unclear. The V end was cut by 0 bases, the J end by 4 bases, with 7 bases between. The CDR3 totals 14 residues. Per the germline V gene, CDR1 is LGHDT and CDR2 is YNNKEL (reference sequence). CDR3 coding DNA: TGTGCCAGCAGCCAAGAATACGGGAATCAGCCCCAGCATTTT. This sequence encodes CASSQEYGNQPQHF.

CDR3 amino acids: CASKQGETQYF. The CDR3 nucleotides read TGTGCCAGCAAGCAGGGGGAGACCCAGTACTTC. This sequence joins TRBV28 and TRBJ2-5, with TRBD1 as a possible D gene (6 bases). V was pared by 7 bases and J by 5 bases, with 8 bases between. The germline V gene has CDR1 MDHEN and CDR2 SYDVKM. The CDR3 contains 11 residues.

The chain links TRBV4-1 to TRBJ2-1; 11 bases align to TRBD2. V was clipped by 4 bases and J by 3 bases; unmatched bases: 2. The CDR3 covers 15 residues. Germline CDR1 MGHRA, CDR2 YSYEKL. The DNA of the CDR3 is TGCGCCAGCAGCCCTAGCGGGGGGATCTACAATGAGCAGTTCTTC. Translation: CASSPSGGIYNEQFF.

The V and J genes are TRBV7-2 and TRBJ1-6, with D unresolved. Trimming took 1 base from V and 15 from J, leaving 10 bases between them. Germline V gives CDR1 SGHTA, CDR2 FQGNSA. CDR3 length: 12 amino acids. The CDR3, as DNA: TGTGCCAGCAGCTTAGGTACGGGAAACCTCCACTTT. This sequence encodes CASSLGTGNLHF.

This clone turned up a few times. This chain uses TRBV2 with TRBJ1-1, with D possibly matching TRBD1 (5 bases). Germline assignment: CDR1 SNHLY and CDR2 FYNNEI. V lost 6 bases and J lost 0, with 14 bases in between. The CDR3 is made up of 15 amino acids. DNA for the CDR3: TGTGCCAGCAGCCGGCTAACGACAGTGAACACTGAAGCTTTCTTT. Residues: CASSRLTTVNTEAFF.

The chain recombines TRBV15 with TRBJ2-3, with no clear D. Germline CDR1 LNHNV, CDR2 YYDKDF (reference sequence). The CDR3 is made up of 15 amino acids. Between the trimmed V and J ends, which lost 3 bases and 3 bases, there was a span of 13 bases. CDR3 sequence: CATSSTGSGTDTQYF. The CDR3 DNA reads TGTGCCACCAGCAGTACCGGGTCTGGGACAGATACGCAGTATTTT.

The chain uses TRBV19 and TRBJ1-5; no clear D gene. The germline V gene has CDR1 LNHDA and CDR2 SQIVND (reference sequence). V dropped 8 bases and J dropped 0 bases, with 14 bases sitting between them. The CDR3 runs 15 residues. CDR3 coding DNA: TGTGCCAGTCGATGGGCACAAGCTAGCAATCAGCCCCAGCATTTT. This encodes CASRWAQASNQPQHF. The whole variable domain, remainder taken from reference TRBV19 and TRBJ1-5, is DGGITQSPKYLFRKEGQNVTLSCEQNLNHDAMYWYRQDPGQGLRLIYYSQIVNDFQKGDIAEGYSVSREKKESFPLTVTSAQKNPTAFYLCASRWAQASNQPQHFGDGTRLSIL.

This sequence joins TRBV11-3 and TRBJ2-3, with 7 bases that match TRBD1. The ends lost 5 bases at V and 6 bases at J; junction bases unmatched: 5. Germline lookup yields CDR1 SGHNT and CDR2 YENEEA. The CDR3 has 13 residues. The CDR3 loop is CASSRSTGDTQYF. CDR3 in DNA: TGTGCCAGCAGCCGCTCGACAGGGGATACGCAGTATTTT.

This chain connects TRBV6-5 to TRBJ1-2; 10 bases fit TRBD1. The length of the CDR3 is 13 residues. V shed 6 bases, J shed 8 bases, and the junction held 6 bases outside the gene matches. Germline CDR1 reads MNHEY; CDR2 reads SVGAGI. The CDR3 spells CASSGGQGNGYTF. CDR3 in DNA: TGTGCCAGCAGCGGGGGACAGGGGAACGGCTACACCTTC.

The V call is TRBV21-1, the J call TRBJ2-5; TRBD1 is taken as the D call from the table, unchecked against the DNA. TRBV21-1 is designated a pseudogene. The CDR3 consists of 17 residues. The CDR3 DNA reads TGTGCCAGCGCGCGACGAGGGACAGGGCGAAGGTCAGAGACCCAGTACTTC. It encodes CASARRGTGRRSETQYF.

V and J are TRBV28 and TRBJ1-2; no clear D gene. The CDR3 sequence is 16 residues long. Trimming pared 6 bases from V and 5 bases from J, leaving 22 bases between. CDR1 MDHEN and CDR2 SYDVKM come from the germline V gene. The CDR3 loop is CASSPPDTDRGYGYTF. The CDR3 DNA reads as TGTGCCAGCAGCCCCCCCGACACCGATCGAGGGTATGGCTACACCTTC.